This TCR beta chain was sequenced for a study of T-cell memory formation after mild COVID-19. Background on the study: The study found TCR clusters largely donor specific. Study findings and constraints: A subset of responding clones appeared in pre-infection memory, suggesting cross-reactive memory joined. Most CD4+ clones that shrank were in CM and EM, while CD8+ ones turned up in EMRA.

About this clonotype itself: Antigen specificity is unknown.

The CDR3 has 15 amino acids. Trimming took 6 bases from V and 5 from J; bases not matched to a gene: 8. Germline lookup yields CDR1 MGHRA and CDR2 YSYEKL. TCRalpha and TCRbeta libraries used 5'RACE with constant-segment primers and UMIs. MiXCR, run by TCRdb on the 5' RACE reads, gives a single entry per CDR3 protein. The sample records under 300,000 distinct CDR3 sequences, approximately 8% being singletons. V and J are TRBV4-1 and TRBJ1-5, with TRBD1 matching over 9 bases. Sequences were obtained from PBMCs or a T cell subset sorted from them (not recorded which). This TCR was sampled from a young man who had mild COVID-19 (a few samples of this study predate the infection). Cell type and time point are not known. The DNA for the CDR3 is TGCGCCAGCAGTCGAGGGACAGGGAACTATCAGCCCCAGCATTTT. Amino acid sequence: CASSRGTGNYQPQHF.